Listed here are 23 T cell receptor beta chains from one sample, sequenced in a study of identical twins. TCRdb re-derived calls from the 5' RACE reads in MiXCR, one entry per CDR3 protein. The sample yields fewer than 450,000 distinct CDR3 sequences, roughly 9% seen once. The source material was naive T cells sorted from blood. These receptors were obtained from a woman between 45 and 65 years old in good health.

This clonotype was found a few times. The V call is TRBV5-6, the J call TRBJ2-7; D is ambiguous. This CDR3 has 13 amino acids. CDR1 SGHDT and CDR2 YYEEEE come from the germline V gene. Trimming removed 5 bases from V and 0 bases from J, with 9 bases in between. CDR3 DNA sequence: TGTGCCAGCAGAGAAGGTCCCTCCTACGAGCAGTACTTC. This codes for CASREGPSYEQYF.

The rearrangement joins TRBV11-3 to TRBJ2-1; TRBD2 matches 7 bases. The CDR3 totals 14 residues. CDR1 and CDR2 (germline): SGHNT, YENEEA. The ends lost 7 bases at V and 10 bases at J; junction bases unmatched: 13. In nucleotides, the CDR3 is TGTGCCAGCAAGCCCGCGGGGACTACCCTAGAGCAGTTCTTC. Encoded protein: CASKPAGTTLEQFF.

This chain's CDR3 is CASSLAPSERPTDTQYF. CDR3 sequence (DNA): TGTGCCAGCAGCTTGGCCCCTAGCGAGCGGCCCACAGATACGCAGTATTTT. The V call is TRBV7-9, the J call TRBJ2-3; D is perhaps TRBD2 (6 bases). CDR1 is SEHNR and CDR2 is FQNEAQ in the germline V gene (reference sequence). The CDR3 length is 17 residues. Between the trimmed V and J ends, which lost 3 bases and 2 bases, there was a span of 18 bases.

The table lists this clonotype with many counts. The chain carries TRBV20-1 and TRBJ2-1; 8 nucleotides line up with TRBD1. Germline V CDR1 and CDR2: DFQATT, SNEGSKA (reference sequence). V lost 3 bases, J lost 4 bases, and 8 bases stayed unmatched. The CDR3 runs 15 residues. Written as DNA, the CDR3 is TGCAGTGCTAGCAGGGGGCCCGGACTTTACAATGAGCAGTTCTTC. Encoded protein: CSASRGPGLYNEQFF.

This clonotype was seen many times. The chain carries TRBV10-3 and TRBJ2-1, with 8 bases aligning to TRBD2. The trim removed 6 bases at V and 9 bases at J, leaving 10 bases unmatched. The length of the CDR3 is 14 residues. Per germline, CDR1 ENHRY and CDR2 SYGVKD. CDR3 sequence: CAISPPGTSGEQFF. In DNA form, the CDR3 reads TGTGCCATCAGCCCACCCGGGACTAGTGGTGAGCAGTTCTTC.

This clonotype has a handful of counts. This sequence joins TRBV20-1 and TRBJ1-4; D is perhaps TRBD1 (5 bases). The CDR3 sequence is 12 residues long. The germline gives CDR1 DFQATT, CDR2 SNEGSKA (reference sequence). CDR3 bases: TGCTGCGGGACTGAAACTAATGAAAAACTGTTTTTT. Amino acids: CCGTETNEKLFF.

This clonotype was seen ten or more times. CDR3 amino acids: CASSALRNIQYF. CDR3 in DNA: TGTGCCAGCAGTGCACTGAGAAACATTCAGTACTTC. This sequence joins TRBV12-3 or TRBV12-4 and TRBJ2-4; D is undetermined. Deletions cut 5 bases from V and 6 bases from J, with 8 bases between. This CDR3 contains 12 residues.

This sequence joins TRBV29-1 and TRBJ2-3; perhaps D is TRBD1 or TRBD2 (6 bases each). Between the trimmed V and J ends, which lost 4 bases and 0 bases, there was a span of 8 bases. The CDR3 length is 13 residues. Germline V gene data show CDR1 as SQVTM and CDR2 as ANQGSEA. CDR3 DNA: TGCAGCGTTGCGGGGGCTAGCACAGATACGCAGTATTTT. This codes for CSVAGASTDTQYF.

This clonotype has only a few counts. The chain recombines TRBV11-2 with TRBJ2-1, with 9 positions matching TRBD1. V shed 5 bases, J shed 11 bases, and the junction held 7 bases outside the gene matches. This CDR3 comprises 13 residues. The V gene's germline CDR1 is SGHAT and CDR2 FQNNGV. CDR3 protein: CASSTRQGVKQFF. DNA for the CDR3: TGTGCCAGCAGCACTCGACAGGGGGTTAAGCAGTTCTTC.

This clonotype was counted ten times or more. The chain has TRBV14 and TRBJ2-7, with D uncertain. With 1 base removed from V and 3 bases from J, the gap between germline ends came to 7 bases. Germline values: CDR1 SGHDN, CDR2 FVKESK. The CDR3 extends over 13 amino acids. Here the CDR3 DNA reads TGTGCCAGCAGCCAAGTTATCGGCTACGAGCAGTACTTC. Residues: CASSQVIGYEQYF.

The rearrangement links TRBV7-8 to TRBJ1-1, with no clear D. With 2 bases removed from V and 1 base from J, the gap between germline ends came to 5 bases. The CDR3 has 13 amino acids. CDR1 and CDR2 (germline): SGHVS, FQNEAQ. The CDR3 is CASSLITNTEAFF. The CDR3, as DNA: TGTGCCAGCAGCTTAATAACGAACACTGAAGCTTTCTTT.

The chain has TRBV5-1 and TRBJ1-4; unclear D gene. Trimming shortened V by 0 bases and J by 8 bases, and 11 bases separated the two germline ends. This CDR3 contains 14 residues. Germline CDR1 is SGHRS and CDR2 is YFSETQ. Written as DNA, the CDR3 is TGCGCCAGCAGCTTGGGCACAGTTGGAGAAAAACTGTTTTTT. Amino acid sequence: CASSLGTVGEKLFF.

This clonotype was counted many times. CDR3 loop: CASSLEANTDTQYF. The DNA for the CDR3 is TGCGCCAGCAGCTTGGAGGCAAACACAGATACGCAGTATTTT. This chain joins TRBV5-1 and TRBJ2-3, with D hard to call. Trimming pared 0 bases from V and 2 bases from J, leaving 7 bases between. This CDR3 has 14 amino acids. The germline CDR1 and CDR2 sequences are SGHRS and YFSETQ.

This clonotype has a count of ten or more. CDR3 coding DNA: TGCGCCAGCAGCCCCACTAGCGGGAGAGGGAATGAGCAGTTCTTC. Amino acid sequence: CASSPTSGRGNEQFF. J is TRBJ2-1 and V is TRBV5-1; 11 nucleotides agree with TRBD2. The CDR3 loop spans 15 amino acids. From germline, CDR1 is SGHRS and CDR2 YFSETQ. Trimming cost V 4 bases and J 7 bases; bases outside gene matches: 7. Drawing the rest from reference TRBV5-1 and TRBJ2-1, the complete variable domain is KAGVTQTPRYLIKTRGQQVTLSCSPISGHRSVSWYQQTPGQGLQFLFEYFSETQRNKGNFPGRFSGRQFSNSRSEMNVSTLELGDSALYLCASSPTSGRGNEQFFGPGTRLTVL.

This clonotype was counted a few times. The CDR3 DNA sequence: TGCAGTGCTATAAGAGGGCTTGACGGGGAGCTGTTTTTT. Translating gives CSAIRGLDGELFF. The rearrangement links TRBV20-1 to TRBJ2-2; D possibly corresponds to TRBD2 (5 bases). The ends were cut back, 4 bases at V and 7 bases at J, with 13 bases in the middle. The CDR3 spans 13 residues. CDR1 and CDR2 (germline): DFQATT, SNEGSKA (reference sequence).

This clonotype was seen repeatedly, ten times or more. V is TRBV7-9 and J is TRBJ2-5; 8 bases are a match to TRBD1. The CDR3 totals 15 residues. Looked up from germline, CDR1 is SEHNR and CDR2 is FQNEAQ (reference sequence). V shed 3 bases, J shed 3 bases, and the junction held 6 bases outside the gene matches. CDR3 coding DNA: TGTGCCAGCAGCTTTACCAGGGGGCGCGAAGAGACCCAGTACTTC. Translation: CASSFTRGREETQYF.

The rearrangement links TRBV14 to TRBJ2-3; perhaps TRBD2 as D (5 bases). V dropped 10 bases and J dropped 6 bases, with 17 bases sitting between them. The CDR3 contains 13 residues. Germline CDR1 is SGHDN and CDR2 is FVKESK. CDR3 residues: CATPRGRRDTQYF. CDR3 in DNA: TGTGCCACCCCCAGAGGGAGAAGGGATACGCAGTATTTT.

The rearrangement uses TRBV14 and TRBJ1-2; no clear D. The CDR3 runs to 15 residues. V lost 8 bases and J 1 base, leaving 17 bases between the germline ends. Germline loops: CDR1 SGHDN, CDR2 FVKESK. CDR3: CASAASLEINYGYTF. DNA of the CDR3: TGTGCCAGCGCTGCGTCCTTGGAAATTAACTATGGCTACACCTTC.

The rearrangement joins TRBV7-2 to TRBJ1-1; unclear D gene. The CDR3 has 15 amino acids. Per the germline V gene, CDR1 is SGHTA and CDR2 is FQGNSA. The germline V and J ends were trimmed by 5 bases and 4 bases, with 17 bases remaining between them. The CDR3 DNA is TGTGCCAGCAGCAACCAACACGGTTTACCCACTGAAGCTTTCTTT. It translates to CASSNQHGLPTEAFF.

This clonotype has only a few counts. The V and J genes are TRBV15 and TRBJ2-5; either TRBD1 or TRBD2 may fit D (6 bases each). Germline-derived CDR1 and CDR2 are LNHNV and YYDKDF (reference sequence). This CDR3 contains 15 residues. The ends were cut back, 0 bases at V and 4 bases at J, with 12 bases in the middle. In nucleotides, the CDR3 is TGTGCCACCAGCAGAGATCCGGGGGCCCCAGAGACCCAGTACTTC. The encoded protein is CATSRDPGAPETQYF.

This clonotype came up a few times. This rearrangement joins TRBV19 to TRBJ1-2, with no clear D. This CDR3 has 12 residues. Trimming pared 3 bases from V and 13 bases from J, leaving 15 bases between. Germline V gene lookup returns CDR1 LNHDA and CDR2 SQIVND (reference sequence). CDR3 sequence (DNA): TGTGCCAGTAGTATTTCGGCAGGTGGATCCACCTTC. This codes for CASSISAGGSTF.

V gene TRBV4-1 combines with J gene TRBJ2-1, with 13 nucleotides matching TRBD2. CDR3 length: 17 amino acids. Germline CDR1 is MGHRA and CDR2 is YSYEKL. V trimming: 2 bases; J trimming: 3 bases; junction bases outside the gene matches: 4. The CDR3 region has the DNA TGCGCCAGCAGCCAACCCACTAGCGGGAGGGACTACAATGAGCAGTTCTTC. Encoded protein: CASSQPTSGRDYNEQFF.

The rearrangement uses TRBV19 and TRBJ1-3; D remains unclear. Germline V lookup: CDR1 LNHDA, CDR2 SQIVND (reference sequence). V lost 7 bases and J lost 1, with 14 bases in between. The CDR3 extends over 15 amino acids. The DNA of the CDR3 is TGTGCCAGTACCCTAAGAATGATTTCTGGAAACACCATATATTTT. Translated: CASTLRMISGNTIYF.